This T cell receptor beta chain was recovered during a study of cytomegalovirus exposure and HLA in healthy donors. This clone was recorded only once. Its specificity is not known. Study-wide results and limits: In a later analysis, DRB1 alleles had the most associated TCRs; HLA-C alleles the fewest. Among TCR beta chains, those listed as cytomegalovirus-associated numbered more than 150. Being productive about 90% or about 30% of the time was typical of most TCR beta V segments in an earlier analysis. Association of a missense DCLRE1C variant with TCR beta V- and J-gene trimming was reported in a later analysis.

The PCR was carried out with 60 Vbeta primers and 13 Jbeta primers. Method: immunoSEQ multiplex PCR; TCRdb's copy keeps in-frame clones and lacks some. This sample has 150,000 to 200,000 clones; 77% occur once, and the top ten carry around 3%. The sequence came from a female donor in good health and CMV-seronegative. What was sequenced was PBMCs.

The CDR3 region has the DNA TGCGCCAGCAGTCCGGGACAGGGACCAGATACGCAGTATTTT. Translation gives CASSPGQGPDTQYF. The chain uses TRBV23-1 and TRBJ2-3; 9 bases are a match to TRBD1. TRBV23-1 is an open reading frame, and its role is uncertain. V was pared by 4 bases and J by 4 bases, with 3 bases of the junction left unmatched. CDR3 size: 14 residues.